Presented here are 7 T cell receptor beta chains from one specimen sequenced in a study of shared clonotypes between healthy human individuals. The protocol was immunoSEQ multiplex PCR, while the TCRdb copy is restricted to in-frame clones and leaves out a portion. The sample lists around 750,000 clones, approximately 79% occurring once. Sequenced sample: memory CD4+ T cells sorted from blood. Noted subset: CD45RA-negative fraction. Receptors originate from a woman in her twenties or thirties in good health.

The V call is TRBV5-1, the J call TRBJ2-1; TRBD2 matches at 9 bases. The CDR3 is made up of 14 amino acids. Losses at the gene ends were 4 bases for V and 7 bases for J; bases not matched to a gene: 6. Looked up from germline, CDR1 is SGHRS and CDR2 is YFSETQ. In DNA form, the CDR3 reads TGCGCCAGCAGCCGTCTAGCGGGATCGAATGAGCAGTTCTTC. It yields the protein CASSRLAGSNEQFF. Together with reference TRBV5-1 and TRBJ2-1, the CDR3 gives the full variable domain: KAGVTQTPRYLIKTRGQQVTLSCSPISGHRSVSWYQQTPGQGLQFLFEYFSETQRNKGNFPGRFSGRQFSNSRSEMNVSTLELGDSALYLCASSRLAGSNEQFFGPGTRLTVL.

This clone was found a few times. The rearrangement links TRBV5-1 to TRBJ2-5; D remains unclear. CDR1 SGHRS and CDR2 YFSETQ come from the germline V gene. The V and J ends lost 3 bases and 5 bases respectively, with 8 bases between them. The CDR3 runs to 12 residues. The CDR3 nucleotides are TGCGCCAGCAGCTCAAACCCGGAGACCCAGTACTTC. As protein: CASSSNPETQYF.

This chain connects TRBV30 to TRBJ2-1; D possibly matches TRBD1 or TRBD2 (6 bases each). Per germline, CDR1 GTSNPN and CDR2 SVGIG (reference sequence). With 2 bases removed from V and 2 bases from J, the gap between germline ends came to 13 bases. This CDR3 contains 15 residues. The CDR3 reads CAWSPLGGTYNEQFF. The CDR3 nucleotides read TGTGCCTGGAGTCCTCTGGGGGGCACCTACAATGAGCAGTTCTTC. Using reference TRBV30 and TRBJ2-1 for the parts outside the CDR3, the full variable domain is SQTIHQWPATLVQPVGSPLSLECTVEGTSNPNLYWYRQAAGRGLQLLFYSVGIGQISSEVPQNLSASRPQDRQFILSSKKLLLSDSGFYLCAWSPLGGTYNEQFFGPGTRLTVL.

The chain employs TRBV2 and TRBJ1-1; 11 positions agree with TRBD1. The CDR3 spans 13 residues. Trimming cost V 9 bases and J 5 bases; bases outside gene matches: 5. The germline gives CDR1 SNHLY, CDR2 FYNNEI. CDR3 sequence (DNA): TGTGCCAGTACGGACAGGGGGCAAACTGAAGCTTTCTTT. Encoded protein: CASTDRGQTEAFF.

V is TRBV7-2 and J is TRBJ2-7; D perhaps matches TRBD2 (5 bases). The CDR3 is made up of 13 amino acids. In germline, CDR1 is SGHTA, CDR2 FQGNSA. V lost 1 base and J lost 2, with 6 bases in between. As DNA, the CDR3 is TGTGCCAGCAGCTTAGAACTAGCCTACGAGCAGTACTTC. Protein: CASSLELAYEQYF.

V and J are TRBV6-6 and TRBJ1-1; TRBD1 aligns across 7 bases. CDR1 is MNHNY and CDR2 is SVGAGI in the germline V gene (reference sequence). CDR3 length equals 16 residues. V was pared by 5 bases and J by 4 bases, with 13 bases of the junction left unmatched. The CDR3 protein is CASSPPTGTATTEAFF. CDR3 DNA: TGTGCCAGCAGTCCCCCGACAGGGACAGCTACCACTGAAGCTTTCTTT.

The rearrangement links TRBV9 to TRBJ1-4; possibly TRBD1 for D (5 bases). From germline, CDR1 is SGDLS and CDR2 YYNGEE. This CDR3 region has 15 residues. V was trimmed by 3 bases and J by 3 bases, leaving 12 bases between them. For the CDR3, the DNA is TGTGCCAGCAGCGCCCGAGGGGCATCTAATGAAAAACTGTTTTTT. This translates into CASSARGASNEKLFF. Together with reference TRBV9 and TRBJ1-4, the CDR3 gives the full variable domain: DSGVTQTPKHLITATGQRVTLRCSPRSGDLSVYWYQQSLDQGLQFLIQYYNGEERAKGNILERFSAQQFPDLHSELNLSSLELGDSALYFCASSARGASNEKLFFGSGTQLSVL.